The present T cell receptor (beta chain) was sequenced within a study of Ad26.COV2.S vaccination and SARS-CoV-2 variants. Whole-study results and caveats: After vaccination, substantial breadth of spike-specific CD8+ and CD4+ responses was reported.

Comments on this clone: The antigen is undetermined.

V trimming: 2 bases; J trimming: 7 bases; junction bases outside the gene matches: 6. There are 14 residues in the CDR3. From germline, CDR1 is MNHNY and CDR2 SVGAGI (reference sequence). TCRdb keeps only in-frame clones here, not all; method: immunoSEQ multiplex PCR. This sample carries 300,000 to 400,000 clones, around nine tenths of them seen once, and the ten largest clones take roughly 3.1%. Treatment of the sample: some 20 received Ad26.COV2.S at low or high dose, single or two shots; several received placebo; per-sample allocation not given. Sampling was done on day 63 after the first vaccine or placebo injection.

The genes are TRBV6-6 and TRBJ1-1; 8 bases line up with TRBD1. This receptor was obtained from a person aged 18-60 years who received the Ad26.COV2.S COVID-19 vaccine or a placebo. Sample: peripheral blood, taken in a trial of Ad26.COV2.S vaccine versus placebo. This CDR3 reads CASSYPRTGIEAFF. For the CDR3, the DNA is TGTGCCAGCAGTTACCCCAGGACAGGGATTGAAGCTTTCTTT.